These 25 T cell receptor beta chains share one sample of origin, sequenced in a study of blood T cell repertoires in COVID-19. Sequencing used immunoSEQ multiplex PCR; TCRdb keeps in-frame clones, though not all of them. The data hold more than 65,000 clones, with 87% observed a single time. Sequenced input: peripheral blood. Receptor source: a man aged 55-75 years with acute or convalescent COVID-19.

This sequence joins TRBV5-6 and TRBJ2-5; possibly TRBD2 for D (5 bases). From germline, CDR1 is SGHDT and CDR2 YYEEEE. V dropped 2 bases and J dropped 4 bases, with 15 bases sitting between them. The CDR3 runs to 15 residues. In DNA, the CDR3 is TGTGCCAGCAGCTTAGTCGAGGTTCGGGGAGAGACCCAGTACTTC. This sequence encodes CASSLVEVRGETQYF.

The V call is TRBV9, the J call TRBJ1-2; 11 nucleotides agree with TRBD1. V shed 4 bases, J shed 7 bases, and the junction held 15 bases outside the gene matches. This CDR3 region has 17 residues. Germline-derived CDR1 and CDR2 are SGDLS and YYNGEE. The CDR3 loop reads CASSSQRTGGESGGYTF. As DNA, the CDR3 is TGTGCCAGCAGCTCCCAGCGGACAGGGGGCGAGTCGGGTGGCTACACCTTC.

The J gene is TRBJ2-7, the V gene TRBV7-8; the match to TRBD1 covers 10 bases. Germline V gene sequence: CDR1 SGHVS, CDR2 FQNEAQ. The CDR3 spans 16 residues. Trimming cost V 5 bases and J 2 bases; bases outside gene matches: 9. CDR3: CASSHVRDRGTYEQYF. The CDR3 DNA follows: TGTGCCAGCAGCCACGTCCGGGACAGGGGCACCTACGAGCAGTACTTC.

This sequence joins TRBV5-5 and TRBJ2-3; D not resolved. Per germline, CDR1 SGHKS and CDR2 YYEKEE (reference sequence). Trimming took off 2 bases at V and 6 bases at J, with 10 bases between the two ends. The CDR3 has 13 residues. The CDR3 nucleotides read TGTGCCAGCAGCTTATATACGCGGGATACGCAGTATTTT. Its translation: CASSLYTRDTQYF. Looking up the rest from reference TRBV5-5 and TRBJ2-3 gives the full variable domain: DAGVTQSPTHLIKTRGQQVTLRCSPISGHKSVSWYQQVLGQGPQFIFQYYEKEERGRGNFPDRFSARQFPNYSSELNVNALLLGDSALYLCASSLYTRDTQYFGPGTRLTVL.

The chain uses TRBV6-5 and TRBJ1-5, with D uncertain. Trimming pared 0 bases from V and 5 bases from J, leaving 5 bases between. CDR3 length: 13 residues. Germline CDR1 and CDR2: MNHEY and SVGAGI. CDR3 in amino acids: CASSYSPYQPQHF. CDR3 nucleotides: TGTGCCAGCAGTTACTCCCCCTATCAGCCCCAGCATTTT.

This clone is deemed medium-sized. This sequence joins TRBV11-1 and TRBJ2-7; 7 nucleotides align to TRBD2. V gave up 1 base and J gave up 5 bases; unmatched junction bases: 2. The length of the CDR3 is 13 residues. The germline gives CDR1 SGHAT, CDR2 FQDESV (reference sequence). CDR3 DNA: TGTGCCAGCAGCTTAGTCCTAGCGGACGAGCAGTACTTC. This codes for CASSLVLADEQYF.

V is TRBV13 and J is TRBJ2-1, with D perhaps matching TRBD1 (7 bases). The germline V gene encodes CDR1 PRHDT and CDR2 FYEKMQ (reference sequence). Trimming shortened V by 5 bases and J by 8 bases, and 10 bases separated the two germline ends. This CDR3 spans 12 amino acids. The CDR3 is CASSVRGDEQFF. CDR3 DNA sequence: TGTGCCAGCAGCGTCAGGGGGGATGAGCAGTTCTTC.

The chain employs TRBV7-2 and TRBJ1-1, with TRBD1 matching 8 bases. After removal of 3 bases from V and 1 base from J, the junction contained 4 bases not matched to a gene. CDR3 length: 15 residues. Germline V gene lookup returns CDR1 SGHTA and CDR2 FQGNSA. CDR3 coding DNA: TGTGCCAGCAGCTTCAGGACAGGGACGAACACTGAAGCTTTCTTT. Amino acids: CASSFRTGTNTEAFF.

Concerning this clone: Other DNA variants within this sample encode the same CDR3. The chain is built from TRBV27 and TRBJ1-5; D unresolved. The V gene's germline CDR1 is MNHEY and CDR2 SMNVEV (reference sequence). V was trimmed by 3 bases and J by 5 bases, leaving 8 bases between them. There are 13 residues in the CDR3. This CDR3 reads CASSFRVDQPQHF. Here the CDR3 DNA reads TGTGCCAGCAGTTTCCGGGTAGATCAGCCCCAGCATTTT.

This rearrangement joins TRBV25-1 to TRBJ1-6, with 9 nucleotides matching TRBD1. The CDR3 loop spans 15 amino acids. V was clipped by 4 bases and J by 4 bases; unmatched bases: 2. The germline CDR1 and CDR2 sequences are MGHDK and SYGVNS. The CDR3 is CASSAGTGYNSPLHF. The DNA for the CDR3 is TGTGCCAGCAGTGCTGGGACAGGGTATAATTCACCCCTCCACTTT.

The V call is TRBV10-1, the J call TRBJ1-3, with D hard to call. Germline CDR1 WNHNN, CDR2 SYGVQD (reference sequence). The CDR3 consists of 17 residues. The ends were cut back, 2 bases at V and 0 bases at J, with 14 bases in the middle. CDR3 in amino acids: CASSERSVAYSGNTIYF. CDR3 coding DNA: TGCGCCAGCAGTGAGAGGAGTGTAGCCTACTCTGGAAACACCATATATTTT.

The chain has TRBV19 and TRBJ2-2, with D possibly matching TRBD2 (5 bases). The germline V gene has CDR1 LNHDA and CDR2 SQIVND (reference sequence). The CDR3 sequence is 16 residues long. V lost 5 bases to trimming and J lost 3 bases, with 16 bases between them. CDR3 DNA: TGTGCCAGTAGTCTACGAGGTAGCGCCTACACCGGGGAGCTGTTTTTT. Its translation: CASSLRGSAYTGELFF.

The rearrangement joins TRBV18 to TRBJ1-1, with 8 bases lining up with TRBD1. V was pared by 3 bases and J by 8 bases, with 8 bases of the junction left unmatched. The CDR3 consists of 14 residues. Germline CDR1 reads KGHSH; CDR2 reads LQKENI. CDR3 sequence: CASSPRTGGTEAFF. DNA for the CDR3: TGTGCCAGCTCACCCAGAACAGGGGGAACCGAAGCTTTCTTT.

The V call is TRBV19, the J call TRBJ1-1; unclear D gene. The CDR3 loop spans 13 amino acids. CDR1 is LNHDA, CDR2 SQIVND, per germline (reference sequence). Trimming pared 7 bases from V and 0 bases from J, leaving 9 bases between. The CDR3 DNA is TGTGCCAGTACAGACATAGTGAACACTGAAGCTTTCTTT. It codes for CASTDIVNTEAFF.

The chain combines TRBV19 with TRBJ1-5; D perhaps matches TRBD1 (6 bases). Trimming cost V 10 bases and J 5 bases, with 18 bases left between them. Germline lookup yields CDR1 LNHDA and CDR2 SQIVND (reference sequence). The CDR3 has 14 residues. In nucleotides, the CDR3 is TGTGCCACCGCGAAGGGCCAGGGGCATCAGCCCCAGCATTTT. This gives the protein CATAKGQGHQPQHF.

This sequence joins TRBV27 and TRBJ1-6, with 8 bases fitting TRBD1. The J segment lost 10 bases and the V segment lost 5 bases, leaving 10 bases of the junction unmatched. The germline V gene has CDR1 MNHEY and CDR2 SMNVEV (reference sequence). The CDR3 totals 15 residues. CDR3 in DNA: TGTGCCAGCAGTATAAACAGGGGGGAAGGCTCACCCCTCCACTTT. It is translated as CASSINRGEGSPLHF.

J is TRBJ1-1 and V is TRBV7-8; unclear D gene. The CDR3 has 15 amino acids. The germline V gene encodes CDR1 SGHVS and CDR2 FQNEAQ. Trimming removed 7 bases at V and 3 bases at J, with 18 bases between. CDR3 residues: CASNIRRGGYTEAFF. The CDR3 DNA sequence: TGTGCCAGCAACATCAGACGGGGAGGTTACACTGAAGCTTTCTTT.

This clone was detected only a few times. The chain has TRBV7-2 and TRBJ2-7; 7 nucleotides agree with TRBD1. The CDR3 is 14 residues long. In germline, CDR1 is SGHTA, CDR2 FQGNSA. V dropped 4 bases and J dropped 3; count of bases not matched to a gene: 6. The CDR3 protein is CASSSLDRVYEQYF. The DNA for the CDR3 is TGTGCCAGCAGCTCGTTAGACAGGGTCTACGAGCAGTACTTC.

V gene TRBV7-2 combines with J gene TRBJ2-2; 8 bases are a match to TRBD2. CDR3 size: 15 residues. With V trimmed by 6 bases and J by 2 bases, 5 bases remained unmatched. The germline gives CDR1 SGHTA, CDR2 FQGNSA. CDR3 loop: CASRRRGGNTGELFF. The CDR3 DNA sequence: TGTGCCAGCAGACGTCGGGGGGGAAACACCGGGGAGCTGTTTTTT.

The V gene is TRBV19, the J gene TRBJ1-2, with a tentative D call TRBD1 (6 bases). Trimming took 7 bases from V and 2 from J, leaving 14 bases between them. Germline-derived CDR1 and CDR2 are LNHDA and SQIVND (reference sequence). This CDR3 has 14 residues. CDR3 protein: CASTADRRNYGYTF. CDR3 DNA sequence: TGTGCCAGTACTGCGGACAGACGAAACTATGGCTACACCTTC.

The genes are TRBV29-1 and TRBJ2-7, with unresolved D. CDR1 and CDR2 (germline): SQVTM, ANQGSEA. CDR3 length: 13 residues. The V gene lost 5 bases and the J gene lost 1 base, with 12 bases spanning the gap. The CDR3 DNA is TGCAGCGTTAGTCCAGGCCTGTCCTACGAGCAGTACTTC. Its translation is CSVSPGLSYEQYF.

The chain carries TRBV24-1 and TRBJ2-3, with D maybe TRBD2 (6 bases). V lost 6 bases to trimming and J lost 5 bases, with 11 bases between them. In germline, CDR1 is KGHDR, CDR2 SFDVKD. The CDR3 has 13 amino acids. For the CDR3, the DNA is TGTGCCACCAGTCCCCGGGGAGGAGATACGCAGTATTTT. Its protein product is CATSPRGGDTQYF.

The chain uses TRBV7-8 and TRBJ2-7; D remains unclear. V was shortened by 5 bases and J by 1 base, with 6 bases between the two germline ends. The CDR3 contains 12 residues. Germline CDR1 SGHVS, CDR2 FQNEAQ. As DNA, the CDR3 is TGTGCCAGCAGCCCCGTATCCTACGAGCAGTACTTC. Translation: CASSPVSYEQYF.

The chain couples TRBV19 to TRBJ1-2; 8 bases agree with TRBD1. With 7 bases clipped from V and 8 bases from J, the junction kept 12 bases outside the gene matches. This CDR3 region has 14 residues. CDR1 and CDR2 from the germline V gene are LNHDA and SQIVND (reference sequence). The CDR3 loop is CASKYRQGSGGYTF. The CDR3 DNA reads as TGTGCCAGTAAATACCGACAGGGGAGTGGAGGCTACACCTTC.

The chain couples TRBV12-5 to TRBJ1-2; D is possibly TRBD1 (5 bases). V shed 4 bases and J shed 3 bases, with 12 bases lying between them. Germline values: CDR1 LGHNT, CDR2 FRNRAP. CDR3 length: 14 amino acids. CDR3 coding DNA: TGTGCTAGTGGTTCCAGGGAGGTTGACTATGGCTACACCTTC. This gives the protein CASGSREVDYGYTF.